One sample yielded the 16 T cell receptor beta chains listed below, sequenced in a study of T cells in Graves' hyperthyroidism and ophthalmopathy. Amplification of TCR beta CDR3 regions used RNA as the template. The TCR CDR3 first-round RT-PCR relied on the HTBI primer set. TCRdb itself ran the multiplex PCR reads through MiXCR, one entry per CDR3 protein. The sample carries hundreds of thousands of distinct CDR3 sequences, over 35% recorded once. Sequenced: blood. The receptor set was obtained from a man between 18 and 29 years old with Graves' hyperthyroidism.

The J gene is TRBJ1-1, the V gene TRBV6-1; D is perhaps TRBD1 (5 bases). This CDR3 spans 13 amino acids. The V and J ends lost 4 bases and 11 bases respectively, with 17 bases between them. Germline V CDR1 and CDR2: MNHNS, SASEGT. CDR3 nucleotides: TGTGCCAGCAGTGTCGGGGGAATATTTCAGGCTTTCTTT. Translated, it gives CASSVGGIFQAFF.

This clonotype was counted ten times or more. The CDR3 spells CSARVMGSWDQPQHF. CDR3 DNA: TGCAGTGCTAGAGTTATGGGTAGCTGGGATCAGCCCCAGCATTTT. V gene TRBV20-1 combines with J gene TRBJ1-5; no clear D. The V and J ends lost 1 base and 5 bases respectively, with 15 bases between them. The germline V gene has CDR1 DFQATT and CDR2 SNEGSKA (reference sequence). This CDR3 has 15 amino acids.

The chain couples TRBV6-1 to TRBJ1-4; D remains ambiguous. The germline gives CDR1 MNHNS, CDR2 SASEGT. The CDR3 covers 12 residues. The V and J ends lost 3 bases and 8 bases respectively, with 7 bases between them. CDR3 in DNA: TGTGCCAGCAGTGACAGTCGGGAAAAACTGTTTTTT. Protein: CASSDSREKLFF.

This clonotype came up a few times. CDR3 in amino acids: CASSRIPGTGPYEQYF. The CDR3 DNA is TGTGCCAGCAGCCGGATCCCCGGGACAGGGCCCTACGAGCAGTACTTC. The chain employs TRBV7-9 and TRBJ2-7; TRBD1 aligns across 9 bases. CDR1 and CDR2 (germline): SEHNR, FQNEAQ (reference sequence). CDR3 size: 16 residues. Trimming took 5 bases from V and 2 from J; bases not matched to a gene: 10.

Many counts were recorded for this clonotype. The chain recombines TRBV10-1 with TRBJ1-5; 8 bases are shared with TRBD1. Germline V lookup: CDR1 WNHNN, CDR2 SYGVQD (reference sequence). CDR3 length: 19 amino acids. Unmatched junction bases numbered 12, after V lost 1 base and J lost 1 base. Here the CDR3 reads CASSEYPDRVMESNQPQHF. CDR3 DNA sequence: TGCGCCAGCAGTGAGTATCCGGACAGGGTAATGGAAAGCAATCAGCCCCAGCATTTT.

This clonotype was seen at least ten times. The gene calls are TRBV25-1 and TRBJ1-6; D is perhaps TRBD1 (6 bases). CDR3 length: 18 amino acids. Trimming cost V 0 bases and J 7 bases, with 19 bases left between them. Germline V gene lookup returns CDR1 MGHDK and CDR2 SYGVNS. CDR3 protein: CASSEYGTGFRGNSPLHF. In DNA, the CDR3 is TGTGCCAGCAGTGAATATGGGACGGGGTTTAGGGGGAATTCACCCCTCCACTTT.

The J gene is TRBJ2-5, the V gene TRBV19; tentatively, D is TRBD2 (6 bases). V lost 7 bases and J lost 4, with 16 bases in between. Germline V CDR1 and CDR2: LNHDA, SQIVND (reference sequence). The CDR3 contains 14 residues. CDR3 residues: CASNIPGALETQYF. The DNA for the CDR3 is TGTGCCAGTAATATTCCGGGAGCGTTAGAGACCCAGTACTTC. The whole variable domain, filled in from reference TRBV19 and TRBJ2-5, reads DGGITQSPKYLFRKEGQNVTLSCEQNLNHDAMYWYRQDPGQGLRLIYYSQIVNDFQKGDIAEGYSVSREKKESFPLTVTSAQKNPTAFYLCASNIPGALETQYFGPGTRLLVL.

Ten or more counts support this clonotype. The gene calls are TRBV19 and TRBJ2-7; TRBD2 is a possible D gene (6 bases). CDR3 length equals 14 residues. V was shortened by 5 bases and J by 5 bases, with 16 bases between the two germline ends. CDR1 and CDR2 from the germline V gene are LNHDA and SQIVND (reference sequence). The CDR3 is CASSGFGTSNEQYF. The CDR3 DNA reads TGTGCCAGTAGTGGGTTTGGGACTTCAAACGAGCAGTACTTC.

At least ten counts were recorded for this clonotype. The chain has TRBV15 and TRBJ1-5; D perhaps matches TRBD1 (6 bases). CDR3 size: 15 residues. Per the germline V gene, CDR1 is LNHNV and CDR2 is YYDKDF (reference sequence). Trimming took off 1 base at V and 5 bases at J, with 12 bases between the two ends. This CDR3 reads CATSRAGAGDQPQHF. The CDR3 region has the DNA TGTGCCACCAGCAGAGCAGGGGCAGGGGATCAGCCCCAGCATTTT.

This clonotype has just a few counts. This chain joins TRBV6-5 and TRBJ2-7, with TRBD1 matching over 7 bases. Germline trimming cut 5 bases from V and 5 bases from J; bases unmatched to any gene: 3. The CDR3 runs 12 residues. CDR1 is MNHEY, CDR2 SVGAGI, per germline. The CDR3 region is CASSRQGHEQYF. CDR3 nucleotides: TGTGCCAGCAGTCGACAGGGCCACGAGCAGTACTTC.

The rearrangement joins TRBV7-9 to TRBJ1-1, with D possibly TRBD1 on 6 matching bases. CDR3 length equals 15 residues. CDR1 is SEHNR and CDR2 is FQNEAQ in the germline V gene (reference sequence). Trimming took 1 base from V and 4 from J, leaving 13 bases between them. CDR3 protein: CASSLVGAGSTEAFF. The CDR3 coding sequence is TGTGCCAGCAGCTTAGTGGGGGCAGGGAGCACTGAAGCTTTCTTT.

This clonotype was counted many times. The chain recombines TRBV2 with TRBJ2-2, with D possibly matching TRBD1 (5 bases). V lost 7 bases and J 5 bases, leaving 14 bases between the germline ends. From germline, CDR1 is SNHLY and CDR2 FYNNEI. This CDR3 contains 14 residues. CDR3 residues: CASNQGSGTGELFF. The CDR3 DNA follows: TGTGCCAGCAATCAGGGATCTGGAACCGGGGAGCTGTTTTTT.

This sequence joins TRBV2 and TRBJ1-1, with 7 bases aligning to TRBD1. Germline V CDR1 and CDR2: SNHLY, FYNNEI. The CDR3 sequence is 14 residues long. Germline trimming cut 0 bases from V and 5 bases from J; bases unmatched to any gene: 3. This CDR3 reads CASSEAEGATEAFF. In nucleotides, the CDR3 is TGTGCCAGCAGTGAAGCGGAGGGGGCGACTGAAGCTTTCTTT.

This clonotype was observed many times. This chain connects TRBV7-2 to TRBJ2-7; no clear D gene. V was clipped by 0 bases and J by 2 bases, with 5 bases between them. The germline V gene has CDR1 SGHTA and CDR2 FQGNSA. The CDR3 is 13 residues long. DNA of the CDR3: TGTGCCAGCAGCTTAGCACAGACCTACGAGCAGTACTTC. It translates to CASSLAQTYEQYF.

This chain links TRBV6-5 with TRBJ2-2; D unclear. Germline values: CDR1 MNHEY, CDR2 SVGAGI. Deletions cut 4 bases from V and 7 bases from J, with 7 bases between. The CDR3 has 12 residues. The CDR3 coding sequence is TGTGCCAGCAGTTCCTGGGGCGGGGAGCTGTTTTTT. Translation: CASSSWGGELFF.

This clonotype was seen only a few times. The CDR3: CASSPLPTDNGYTF. The CDR3 DNA sequence: TGTGCCAGCAGTCCCCTCCCGACAGACAATGGCTACACCTTC. The rearrangement uses TRBV6-5 and TRBJ1-2, with D perhaps matching TRBD1 (5 bases). Trimming shortened V by 5 bases and J by 6 bases, and 16 bases separated the two germline ends. The CDR3 sequence is 14 residues long. The germline V gene has CDR1 MNHEY and CDR2 SVGAGI.